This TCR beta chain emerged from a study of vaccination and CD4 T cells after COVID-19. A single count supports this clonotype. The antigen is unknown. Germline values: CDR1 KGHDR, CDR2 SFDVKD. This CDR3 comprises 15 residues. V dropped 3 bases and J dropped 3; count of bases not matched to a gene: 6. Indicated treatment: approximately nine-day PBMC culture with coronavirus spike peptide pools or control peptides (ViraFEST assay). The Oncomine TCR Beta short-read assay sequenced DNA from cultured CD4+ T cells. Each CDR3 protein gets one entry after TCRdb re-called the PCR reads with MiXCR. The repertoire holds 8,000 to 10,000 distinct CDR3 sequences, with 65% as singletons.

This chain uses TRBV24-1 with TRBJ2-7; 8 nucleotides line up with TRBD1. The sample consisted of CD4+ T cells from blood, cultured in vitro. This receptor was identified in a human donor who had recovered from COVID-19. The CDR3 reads CATSDPGTGGYEQYF. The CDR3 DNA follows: TGTGCCACCAGTGATCCGGGGACAGGAGGCTACGAGCAGTACTTC.